One and the same sample provided the 16 T cell receptor beta chains below, sequenced in a study of identical twins (TCRdb year 2016). Library prep was done by 5' RACE. TCRdb names Illumina HiSeq 2000 as the instrument used. TCRdb redid the processing of the public reads, applying fastp at Q25 and MiXCR, and retained in-frame beta chains. Each entry is one CDR3 protein sequence, shown with its most common DNA and genes. The sample table contains 690,000 or so distinct CDR3 sequences; only one count was recorded for 8.6% of them. The ten most abundant clones make up around 0.98% of the sample. These data were also reused for a study on yellow fever vaccine responses in identical twins.

The sequencing sample was made of PBMCs. These receptors all come from a woman aged 18 to 35 in good health.

This clonotype was picked up many times. The chain combines TRBV12-3 or TRBV12-4 with TRBJ1-2, with TRBD1 matching over 8 bases. With V trimmed by 5 bases and J by 2 bases, 10 bases remained unmatched. This CDR3 has 16 residues. The CDR3 coding sequence is TGTGCCAGCAGTGGACAGGGACCGCGCCTCAACTATGGCTACACCTTC. Translating gives CASSGQGPRLNYGYTF.

The chain combines TRBV5-1 with TRBJ2-7; 7 nucleotides match TRBD1. Germline trimming cut 0 bases from V and 4 bases from J; bases unmatched to any gene: 10. The CDR3 is 16 amino acids. Germline assignment: CDR1 SGHRS and CDR2 YFSETQ. CDR3: CASSLVGTDLSYEQYF. For the CDR3, the DNA is TGCGCCAGCAGCTTGGTCGGGACAGACCTCTCGTACGAGCAGTACTTC.

J is TRBJ2-7 and V is TRBV27; D is unclear. Looked up from germline, CDR1 is MNHEY and CDR2 is SMNVEV (reference sequence). The V gene lost 0 bases and the J gene lost 6 bases, with 9 bases spanning the gap. The CDR3 has 13 residues. The CDR3 protein is CASSLSPLLEQYF. The CDR3 coding sequence is TGTGCCAGCAGTTTATCCCCCCTCCTCGAGCAGTACTTC.

The chain recombines TRBV11-2 with TRBJ2-7; 8 nucleotides agree with TRBD2. The J segment lost 0 bases and the V segment lost 6 bases, leaving 16 bases of the junction unmatched. CDR3 length equals 18 residues. Per the germline V gene, CDR1 is SGHAT and CDR2 is FQNNGV. CDR3 residues: CASSLGWYRGGSSYEQYF. CDR3 sequence (DNA): TGTGCCAGCAGTCTAGGATGGTATCGCGGGGGGAGCTCCTACGAGCAGTACTTC.

This clonotype has just a few counts. V gene TRBV6-5 combines with J gene TRBJ2-1, with a possible D match to TRBD1 (5 bases). Germline-derived CDR1 and CDR2 are MNHEY and SVGAGI. Trimming left V 0 bases short and J 5 bases short, with 11 bases between. This CDR3 has 15 amino acids. The CDR3 DNA reads TGTGCCAGCAGTTACTCGTCCAGGGCAGACAATGAGCAGTTCTTC. Its protein is CASSYSSRADNEQFF.

This clonotype was recorded a few times. The J gene is TRBJ2-7, the V gene TRBV7-9; D not resolved. CDR1 is SEHNR, CDR2 FQNEAQ, per germline (reference sequence). The CDR3 extends over 16 amino acids. Trimming cost V 5 bases and J 2 bases, with 19 bases left between them. For the CDR3, the DNA is TGTGCCAGCAGCCCACTTTCGAGTACGATTACCTACGAGCAGTACTTC. This gives the protein CASSPLSSTITYEQYF.

This clonotype was picked up a small number of times. This rearrangement joins TRBV20-1 to TRBJ2-1, with TRBD2 matching 10 bases. This CDR3 comprises 12 residues. In germline, CDR1 is DFQATT, CDR2 SNEGSKA (reference sequence). The DNA of the CDR3 is TGCGGGCTAGCGGGAGTACGGAATGAGCAGTTCTTC. This translates into CGLAGVRNEQFF.

This clonotype was recorded many times. The V gene is TRBV28, the J gene TRBJ2-5, with TRBD1 identical over 7 bases. The germline V gene encodes CDR1 MDHEN and CDR2 SYDVKM. Trimming removed 8 bases from V and 2 bases from J; junction bases left unmatched: 5. The CDR3 is 13 amino acids. The CDR3 DNA reads as TGTGCCAGCGGCTGGACAGGTCAAGAGACCCAGTACTTC. This codes for CASGWTGQETQYF.

This clonotype occurred a few times. The chain carries TRBV5-1 and TRBJ1-1, with 10 bases fitting TRBD1. Germline V gene lookup returns CDR1 SGHRS and CDR2 YFSETQ. J was trimmed by 6 bases and V by 4 bases; bases with no gene match: 9. The CDR3 loop spans 15 amino acids. Here the CDR3 DNA reads TGCGCCAGCAGCCAGGGGACAGGGGTGGCGCCTGAAGCTTTCTTT. This translates into CASSQGTGVAPEAFF.

This clonotype has just a few counts. The J gene is TRBJ2-7, the V gene TRBV13; 9 nucleotides align to TRBD1. The V gene end was trimmed by 3 bases and the J gene end by 5 bases; junction bases not matched to a gene: 5. Germline V CDR1 and CDR2: PRHDT, FYEKMQ (reference sequence). There are 14 residues in the CDR3. Written as DNA, the CDR3 is TGTGCCAGCAGCTTCGGGACAGGGACACACGAGCAGTACTTC. This gives the protein CASSFGTGTHEQYF.

This rearrangement joins TRBV5-6 to TRBJ2-1; 10 bases are shared with TRBD2. The germline V gene has CDR1 SGHDT and CDR2 YYEEEE. This CDR3 spans 15 amino acids. V was clipped by 4 bases and J by 7 bases; unmatched bases: 8. In nucleotides, the CDR3 is TGTGCCAGCAGCCCGGGACTAGCGTCTAAGAATGAGCAGTTCTTC. It yields the protein CASSPGLASKNEQFF.

V usage is TRBV4-2 and J usage is TRBJ2-2, with D perhaps matching TRBD1 or TRBD2 (5 bases each). Germline CDR1 LGHNA, CDR2 YNFKEQ. V was pared by 1 base and J by 0 bases, with 15 bases between. This CDR3 is 18 amino acids long. The CDR3 DNA is TGTGCCAGCAGCCAAGTGGCCCCCGGGGCTGCGAACACCGGGGAGCTGTTTTTT. It encodes CASSQVAPGAANTGELFF.

The CDR3 nucleotides are TGTGCCAGCAGTCCCGGACTCCGGGAAAGCTCCTACGAGCAGTACTTC. Translated: CASSPGLRESSYEQYF. The chain recombines TRBV27 with TRBJ2-7, with D perhaps TRBD2 (5 bases). Germline CDR1 is MNHEY and CDR2 is SMNVEV (reference sequence). The V and J ends lost 5 bases and 0 bases respectively, with 17 bases between them. The CDR3 consists of 16 residues.

This clonotype was seen a few times. The V and J genes are TRBV20-1 and TRBJ2-1; 10 positions agree with TRBD2. Germline V CDR1 and CDR2: DFQATT, SNEGSKA (reference sequence). The CDR3 length is 16 residues. V gave up 3 bases and J gave up 0 bases; unmatched junction bases: 5. This chain's CDR3 is CSARSSSGSSYNEQFF. In DNA form, the CDR3 reads TGCAGTGCTAGGTCCTCTAGCGGGAGCTCCTACAATGAGCAGTTCTTC.

This chain links TRBV20-1 with TRBJ2-1, with D possibly being TRBD1 (5 bases). CDR3 size: 14 residues. Trimming cost V 6 bases and J 7 bases, with 19 bases left between them. CDR1 is DFQATT and CDR2 is SNEGSKA in the germline V gene (reference sequence). The CDR3 is CSAPQVGAWNEQFF. The CDR3 DNA reads as TGCAGTGCGCCTCAAGTTGGGGCTTGGAATGAGCAGTTCTTC.

This clonotype was picked up a small number of times. The chain recombines TRBV29-1 with TRBJ2-5, with D hard to call. Germline CDR1 is SQVTM and CDR2 is ANQGSEA. This CDR3 is built from 14 residues. Trimming removed 0 bases at V and 4 bases at J, with 12 bases between. The CDR3 DNA is TGCAGCGTTGAAGAAGCGAAGGTCCGAGAGACCCAGTACTTC. Translating it yields CSVEEAKVRETQYF.